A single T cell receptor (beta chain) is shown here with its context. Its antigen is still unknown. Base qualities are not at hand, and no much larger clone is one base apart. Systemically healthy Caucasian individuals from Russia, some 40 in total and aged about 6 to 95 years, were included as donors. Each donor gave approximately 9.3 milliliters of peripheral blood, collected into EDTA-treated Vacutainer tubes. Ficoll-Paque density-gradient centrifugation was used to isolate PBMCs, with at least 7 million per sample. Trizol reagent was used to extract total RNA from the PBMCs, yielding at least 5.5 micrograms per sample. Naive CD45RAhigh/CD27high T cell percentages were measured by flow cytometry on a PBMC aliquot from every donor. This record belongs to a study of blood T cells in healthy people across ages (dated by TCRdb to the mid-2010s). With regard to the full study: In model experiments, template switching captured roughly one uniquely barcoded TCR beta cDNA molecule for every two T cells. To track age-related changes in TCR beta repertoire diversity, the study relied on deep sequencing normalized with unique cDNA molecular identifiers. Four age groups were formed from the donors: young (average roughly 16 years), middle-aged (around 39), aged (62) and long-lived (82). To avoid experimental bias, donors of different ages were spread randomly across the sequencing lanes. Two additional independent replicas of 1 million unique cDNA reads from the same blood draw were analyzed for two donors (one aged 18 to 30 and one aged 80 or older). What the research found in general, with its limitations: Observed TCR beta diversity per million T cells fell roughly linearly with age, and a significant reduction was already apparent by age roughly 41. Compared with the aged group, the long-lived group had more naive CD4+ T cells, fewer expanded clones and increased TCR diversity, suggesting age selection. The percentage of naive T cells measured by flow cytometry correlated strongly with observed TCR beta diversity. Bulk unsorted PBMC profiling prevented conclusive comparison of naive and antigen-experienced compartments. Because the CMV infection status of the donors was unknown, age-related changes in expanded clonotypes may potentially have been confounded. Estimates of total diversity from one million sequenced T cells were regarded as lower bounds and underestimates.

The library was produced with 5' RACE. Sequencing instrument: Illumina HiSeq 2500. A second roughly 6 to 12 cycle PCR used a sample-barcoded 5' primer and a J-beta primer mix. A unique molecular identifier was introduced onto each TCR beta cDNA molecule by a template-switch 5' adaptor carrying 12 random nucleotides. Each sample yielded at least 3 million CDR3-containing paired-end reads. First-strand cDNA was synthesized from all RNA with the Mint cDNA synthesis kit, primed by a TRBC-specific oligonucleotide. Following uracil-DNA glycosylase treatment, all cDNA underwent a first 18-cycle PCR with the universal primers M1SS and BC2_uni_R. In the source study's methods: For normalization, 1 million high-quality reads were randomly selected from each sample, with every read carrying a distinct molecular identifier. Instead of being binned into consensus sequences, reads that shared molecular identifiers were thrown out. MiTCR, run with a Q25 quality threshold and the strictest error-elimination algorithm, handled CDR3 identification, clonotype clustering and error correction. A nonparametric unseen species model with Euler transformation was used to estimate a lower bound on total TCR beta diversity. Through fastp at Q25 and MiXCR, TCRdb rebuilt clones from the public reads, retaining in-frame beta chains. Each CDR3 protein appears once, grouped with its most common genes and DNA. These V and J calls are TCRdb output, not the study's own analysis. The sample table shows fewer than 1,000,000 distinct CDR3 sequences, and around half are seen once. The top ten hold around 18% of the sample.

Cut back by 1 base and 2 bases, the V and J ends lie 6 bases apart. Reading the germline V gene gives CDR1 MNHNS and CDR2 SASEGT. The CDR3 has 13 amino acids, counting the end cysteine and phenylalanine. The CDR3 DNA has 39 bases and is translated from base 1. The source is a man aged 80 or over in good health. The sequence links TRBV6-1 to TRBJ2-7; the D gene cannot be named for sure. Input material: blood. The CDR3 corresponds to CASSEDGTYEQYF. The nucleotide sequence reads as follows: TGTGCCAGCAGTGAAGACGGCACCTACGAGCAGTACTTC.